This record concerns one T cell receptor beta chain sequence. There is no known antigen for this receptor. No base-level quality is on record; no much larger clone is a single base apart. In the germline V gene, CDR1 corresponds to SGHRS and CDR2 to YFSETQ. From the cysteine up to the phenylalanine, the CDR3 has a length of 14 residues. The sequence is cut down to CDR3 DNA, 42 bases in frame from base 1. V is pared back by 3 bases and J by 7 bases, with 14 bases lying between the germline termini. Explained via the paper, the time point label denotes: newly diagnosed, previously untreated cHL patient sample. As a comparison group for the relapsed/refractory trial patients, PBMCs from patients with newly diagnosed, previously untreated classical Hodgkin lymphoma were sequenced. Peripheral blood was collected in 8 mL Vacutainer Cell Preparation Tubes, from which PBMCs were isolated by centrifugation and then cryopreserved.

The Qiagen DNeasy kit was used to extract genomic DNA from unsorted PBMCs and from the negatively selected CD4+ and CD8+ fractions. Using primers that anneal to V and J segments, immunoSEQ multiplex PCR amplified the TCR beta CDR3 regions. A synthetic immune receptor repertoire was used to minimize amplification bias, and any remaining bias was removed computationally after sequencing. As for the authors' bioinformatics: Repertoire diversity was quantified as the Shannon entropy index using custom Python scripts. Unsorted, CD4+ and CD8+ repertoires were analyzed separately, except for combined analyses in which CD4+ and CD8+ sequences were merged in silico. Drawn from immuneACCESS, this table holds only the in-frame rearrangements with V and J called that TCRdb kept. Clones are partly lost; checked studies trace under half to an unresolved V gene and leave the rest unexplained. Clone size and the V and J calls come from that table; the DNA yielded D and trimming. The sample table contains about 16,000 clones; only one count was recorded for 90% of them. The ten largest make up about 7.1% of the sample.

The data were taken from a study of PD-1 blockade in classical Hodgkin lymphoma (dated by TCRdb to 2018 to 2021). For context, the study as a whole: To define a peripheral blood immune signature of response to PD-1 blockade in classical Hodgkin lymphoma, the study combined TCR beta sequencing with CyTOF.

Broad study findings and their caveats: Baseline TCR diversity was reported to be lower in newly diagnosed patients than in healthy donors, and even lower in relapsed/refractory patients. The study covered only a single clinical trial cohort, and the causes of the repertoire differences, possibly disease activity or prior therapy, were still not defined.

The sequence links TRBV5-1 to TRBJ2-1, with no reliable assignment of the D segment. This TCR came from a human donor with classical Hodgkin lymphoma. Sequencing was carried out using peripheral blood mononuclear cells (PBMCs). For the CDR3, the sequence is CASSWDNLINEQFF. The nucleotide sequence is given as TGCGCCAGCAGCTGGGATAACCTCATAAATGAGCAGTTCTTC.